This T cell receptor beta chain was obtained from a study of blood T cell repertoires in COVID-19. In the authors' workflow: Estimated nucleated cell counts came from reference gene primer amplification. The assay was immunoSEQ multiplex PCR, and TCRdb's table has in-frame clones only and misses some. V and J calls and clone size come straight from that table; D and trimming were deduced from the DNA. Among approximately 25,000 clones listed, more than 75% were seen once. This clonotype was obtained from a human donor in a cohort sampled during active COVID-19. Sequencing was done on a sample of peripheral blood.

The CDR3 protein is CASSLRNTGELFF. Here the CDR3 DNA reads TGTGCCAGTAGTCTTAGAAACACCGGGGAGCTGTTTTTT. This rearrangement joins TRBV19 to TRBJ2-2, with D uncertain. CDR1 LNHDA and CDR2 SQIVND come from the germline V gene (reference sequence). V dropped 5 bases and J dropped 2 bases, with 6 bases sitting between them. The CDR3 is made up of 13 amino acids.